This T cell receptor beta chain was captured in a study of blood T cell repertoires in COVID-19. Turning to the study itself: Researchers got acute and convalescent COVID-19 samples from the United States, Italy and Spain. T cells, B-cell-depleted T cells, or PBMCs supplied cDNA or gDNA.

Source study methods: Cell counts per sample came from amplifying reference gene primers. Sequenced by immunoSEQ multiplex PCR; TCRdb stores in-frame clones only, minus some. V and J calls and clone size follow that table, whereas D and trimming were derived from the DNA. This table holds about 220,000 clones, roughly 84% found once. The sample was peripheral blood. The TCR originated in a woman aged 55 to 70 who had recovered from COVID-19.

This chain's CDR3 is CASSQDWGPGNTIYF. The CDR3 coding sequence is TGTGCCAGCAGCCAAGATTGGGGGCCTGGAAACACCATATATTTT. This chain uses TRBV3-1 (or the pseudogene TRBV3-2) with TRBJ1-3; D might be TRBD1 (6 bases). The CDR3 extends over 15 amino acids. Deletions cut 0 bases from V and 2 bases from J, with 8 bases between. Germline V lookup: CDR1 LGHDT, CDR2 YNNKEL (reference sequence).